This T cell receptor beta chain was sequenced during a study of T-cell reconstitution after alpha-beta-depleted transplantation in children. The CDR3 runs 15 residues. CDR1 and CDR2 (germline): LGHDT, YNNKEL (reference sequence). Trimming stripped 4 bases from V and 5 bases from J, with 15 bases between. This clonotype was observed many times. As yet, its antigen is unknown. Findings of the study overall: Some patients showed high day-60 TCRbeta diversity, which derived from surviving recipient T cells and thymic progenitors.

As it was prepared, the TCRbeta library received unique molecular identifiers. TCRdb recomputed calls from the PCR reads with MiXCR, one row per CDR3 protein. Seen here are roughly 790,000 distinct CDR3 sequences, around 15% observed once, and the top ten hold under 6%. V gene TRBV3-1 combines with J gene TRBJ2-1; D is perhaps TRBD2 (6 bases). This clonotype originated in a male patient younger than 18 who had a stem cell transplant for acute lymphoblastic leukemia, so the T cells may come from the graft donor. The sample in question was PBMCs, mostly from graft donor cells, obtained 360 days after TCRalphabeta/CD19-depleted stem cell transplant. The DNA for the CDR3 is TGTGCCAGCAGCCTCGGGTCGGGACTCAACAATGAGCAGTTCTTC. Translated, it gives CASSLGSGLNNEQFF.